This T cell receptor beta chain was captured in a study of cytomegalovirus exposure and HLA in healthy donors. The PCR used 60 Vbeta and 13 Jbeta primers. Sequencing used immunoSEQ multiplex PCR; TCRdb keeps in-frame clones, though not all of them. Here the sample spans 150,000 to 200,000 clones, 75% to 85% being singletons. With 1 base clipped from V and 5 bases from J, the junction kept 14 bases outside the gene matches. The CDR3 contains 19 residues. The germline gives CDR1 MNHEY, CDR2 SMNVEV (reference sequence). Regarding this clone: Its antigen is as yet unknown.

Study-wide points: Relative to the roughly 640-donor mean, N-insertions were reportedly fewer in an Asian-associated ancestry cluster in a later analysis.

The TCR was taken from a woman aged 45-60 years in good health and CMV-seropositive. The sequenced sample was PBMCs. The rearrangement links TRBV27 to TRBJ2-6; TRBD2 matches 7 bases. The DNA for the CDR3 is TGTGCCAGCAGTTTATATGGGAGGGCCACCTCAATCTGGGCCAACGTCCTGACTTTC. Translation: CASSLYGRATSIWANVLTF. Looking up the rest from reference TRBV27 and TRBJ2-6 gives the full variable domain: EAQVTQNPRYLITVTGKKLTVTCSQNMNHEYMSWYRQDPGLGLRQIYYSMNVEVTDKGDVPEGYKVSRKEKRNFPLILESPSPNQTSLYFCASSLYGRATSIWANVLTFGAGSRLTVL.